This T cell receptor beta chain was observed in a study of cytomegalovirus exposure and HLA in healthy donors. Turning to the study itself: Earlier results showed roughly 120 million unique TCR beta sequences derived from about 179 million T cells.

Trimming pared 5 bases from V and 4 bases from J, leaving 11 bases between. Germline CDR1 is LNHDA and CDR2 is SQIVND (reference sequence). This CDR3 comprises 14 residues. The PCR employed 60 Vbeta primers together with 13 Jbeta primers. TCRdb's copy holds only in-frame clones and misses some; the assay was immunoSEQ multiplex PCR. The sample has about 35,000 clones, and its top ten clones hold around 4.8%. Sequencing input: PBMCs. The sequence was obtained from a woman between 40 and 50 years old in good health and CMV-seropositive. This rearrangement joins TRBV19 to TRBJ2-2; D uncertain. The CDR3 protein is CASSVQWVTGELFF. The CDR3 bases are TGTGCCAGTAGTGTACAGTGGGTCACCGGGGAGCTGTTTTTT.